This TCR beta chain derives from a study of long-term antiretroviral therapy in people with HIV. Study-wide findings and caveats: HIV repertoires spanned narrower CDR3 length ranges than controls. Relative to transplant donor controls, diversity remained lower despite increasing after ART.

The V gene lost 4 bases and the J gene lost 0 bases, with 16 bases spanning the gap. This CDR3 region has 17 residues. Germline CDR1 and CDR2: SGHTA and FQGNSA. On this clone: No antigen is known for it.

This was the immunoSEQ v3.0 assay at survey level. Assay: immunoSEQ multiplex PCR; the TCRdb copy retains only in-frame clones and omits some. The repertoire includes more than 20,000 clones, around 86% of them detected once, and around 4.8% sits in the top ten. The TCR originated in a man aged 35 to 55 with HIV. The V gene is TRBV7-2, the J gene TRBJ2-4; tentative D call: TRBD1 (5 bases). Specimen: unsorted PBMCs, collected around 2.6 years after starting antiretroviral therapy. In DNA form, the CDR3 reads TGTGCCAGCAGCTCCTGGGCCCAGCAGGGAGCCAAAAACATTCAGTACTTC. Translating it yields CASSSWAQQGAKNIQYF.